Listed here are 13 T cell receptor beta chains from one sample, sequenced in a study of CD8 T cells in ankylosing spondylitis. One entry per CDR3 protein results from TCRdb running MiXCR on the 5' RACE reads. The profile covers about 160,000 distinct CDR3 sequences, with around 43% appearing a single time and roughly 15% taken by the ten largest. Sequenced sample: synovial fluid, either unsorted or a sorted T cell fraction (not recorded which). The source of these receptors is a male donor with ankylosing spondylitis.

Many counts were recorded for this clonotype. The chain uses TRBV29-1 and TRBJ2-2, with D unclear. Germline V gene sequence: CDR1 SQVTM, CDR2 ANQGSEA. Trimming pared 3 bases from V and 0 bases from J, leaving 5 bases between. The CDR3 contains 13 residues. CDR3 in amino acids: CSVEAANTGELFF. CDR3 coding DNA: TGCAGCGTTGAGGCGGCGAACACCGGGGAGCTGTTTTTT.

This chain links TRBV9 with TRBJ2-1; D is unclear. The CDR3 has 15 residues. Per the germline V gene, CDR1 is SGDLS and CDR2 is YYNGEE. The V and J ends lost 3 bases and 0 bases respectively, with 10 bases between them. The DNA for the CDR3 is TGTGCCAGCAGCGACAACGCCCGCTCCTACAATGAGCAGTTCTTC. It codes for CASSDNARSYNEQFF.

The V and J genes are TRBV6-2 or TRBV6-3 and TRBJ2-2; 8 nucleotides agree with TRBD2. The CDR3 runs to 14 residues. Germline values: CDR1 MNHEY, CDR2 SVGEGT. V dropped 5 bases and J dropped 5; count of bases not matched to a gene: 4. This chain's CDR3 is CASSGGLDTGELFF. The CDR3 DNA is TGTGCCAGCAGTGGGGGACTAGATACCGGGGAGCTGTTTTTT.

The chain couples TRBV4-2 to TRBJ1-4, with 10 bases matching TRBD1. The V gene end was trimmed by 2 bases and the J gene end by 5 bases; junction bases not matched to a gene: 5. The germline V gene encodes CDR1 LGHNA and CDR2 YNFKEQ. The CDR3 is made up of 16 amino acids. Here the CDR3 DNA reads TGTGCCAGCAGCCAACGACCGGGACAGGGGAATGAAAAACTGTTTTTT. This codes for CASSQRPGQGNEKLFF.

Of note for this clonotype: Mismatch with germline at one junction end may stem from a read error. The chain couples TRBV27 to TRBJ2-7; D is perhaps TRBD2 (5 bases). Germline V gene lookup returns CDR1 MNHEY and CDR2 SMNVEV (reference sequence). The CDR3 is 13 residues long. The DNA of the CDR3 is TGTGCCAGCAGTTTCGGGGAACCCTACGAGCGGTACTTC. Translated: CASSFGEPYERYF.

This chain connects TRBV20-1 to TRBJ2-3; D remains unclear. Germline CDR1 and CDR2: DFQATT and SNEGSKA (reference sequence). The V end lost 0 bases, the J end lost 6 bases, and 10 bases lay between the germline ends. CDR3 length: 13 amino acids. The CDR3 sequence: CSARDLRWDTQYF. CDR3 coding DNA: TGCAGTGCTAGAGATCTCCGATGGGATACGCAGTATTTT.

This clonotype was counted a few times. The chain joins TRBV18 to TRBJ2-7; maybe TRBD1 (6 bases). Trimming removed 1 base at V and 6 bases at J, with 13 bases between. The CDR3 runs 14 residues. Per germline, CDR1 KGHSH and CDR2 LQKENI. The CDR3 spells CASSPLLDSVEQYF. The CDR3 DNA sequence: TGTGCCAGCTCACCACTGTTGGACAGTGTCGAGCAGTACTTC.

This chain connects TRBV15 to TRBJ1-3; D may be TRBD1 (6 bases). In germline, CDR1 is LNHNV, CDR2 YYDKDF (reference sequence). This CDR3 contains 17 residues. Trimming stripped 1 base from V and 3 bases from J, with 16 bases between. CDR3 loop: CATSRGKAGAYGNTIYF. The CDR3 DNA reads TGTGCCACCAGCAGAGGGAAGGCAGGGGCTTATGGAAACACCATATATTTT.

The chain has TRBV12-3 or TRBV12-4 and TRBJ2-1; no firm D call. Trimming removed 3 bases from V and 3 bases from J, with 9 bases in between. This CDR3 is built from 14 residues. DNA for the CDR3: TGTGCCAGCAGTTTGGGCCCGATCTACAATGAGCAGTTCTTC. It is translated as CASSLGPIYNEQFF.

This clonotype was seen more than once but under ten times. The chain uses TRBV7-9 and TRBJ1-2; D is unresolved. V lost 2 bases, J lost 5 bases, and 18 bases lay in between. Germline CDR1 and CDR2: SEHNR and FQNEAQ (reference sequence). The CDR3 runs 16 residues. CDR3 region: CASSLSLVREYYGYTF. CDR3 DNA: TGTGCCAGCAGCTTAAGCTTGGTGAGGGAGTATTATGGCTACACCTTC. The whole variable domain, filled in from reference TRBV7-9 and TRBJ1-2, reads DTGVSQNPRHKITKRGQNVTFRCDPISEHNRLYWYRQTLGQGPEFLTYFQNEAQLEKSRLLSDRFSAERPKGSFSTLEIQRTEQGDSAMYLCASSLSLVREYYGYTFGSGTRLTVV.

This clonotype showed up many times. The chain combines TRBV15 with TRBJ1-2; D is undetermined. Germline V gives CDR1 LNHNV, CDR2 YYDKDF (reference sequence). Trimming cost V 0 bases and J 0 bases, with 8 bases left between them. There are 15 residues in the CDR3. The CDR3, as DNA: TGTGCCACCAGCAGAGACACGCTGGCTAACTATGGCTACACCTTC. This gives the protein CATSRDTLANYGYTF.

This chain connects TRBV5-1 to TRBJ2-1; 13 bases are a match to TRBD2. CDR1 is SGHRS, CDR2 YFSETQ, per germline. This CDR3 has 15 amino acids. V gave up 2 bases and J gave up 9 bases; unmatched junction bases: 5. CDR3 in DNA: TGCGCCAGCAGCTTAGGACTAGCGGGGGAAGGTGAGCAGTTCTTC. Translating it yields CASSLGLAGEGEQFF.

The V and J genes are TRBV2 and TRBJ2-7; D gene ambiguous. The V gene's germline CDR1 is SNHLY and CDR2 FYNNEI. CDR3 length: 14 amino acids. V was clipped by 6 bases and J by 1 base, with 13 bases between them. The CDR3 sequence: CASSELRASYEQYF. The CDR3 bases are TGTGCCAGCAGCGAACTACGGGCATCCTACGAGCAGTACTTC.